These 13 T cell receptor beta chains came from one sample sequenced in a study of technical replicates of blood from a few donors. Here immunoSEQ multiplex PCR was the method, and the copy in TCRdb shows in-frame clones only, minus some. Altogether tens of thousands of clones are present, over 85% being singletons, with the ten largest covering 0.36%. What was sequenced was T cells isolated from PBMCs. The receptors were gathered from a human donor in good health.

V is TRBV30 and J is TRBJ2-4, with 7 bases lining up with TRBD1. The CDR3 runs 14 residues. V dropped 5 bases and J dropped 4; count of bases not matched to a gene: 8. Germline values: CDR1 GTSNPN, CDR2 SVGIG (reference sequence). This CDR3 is CAWSDRALKNIQYF. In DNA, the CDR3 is TGTGCCTGGTCCGACAGGGCTCTAAAAAACATTCAGTACTTC.

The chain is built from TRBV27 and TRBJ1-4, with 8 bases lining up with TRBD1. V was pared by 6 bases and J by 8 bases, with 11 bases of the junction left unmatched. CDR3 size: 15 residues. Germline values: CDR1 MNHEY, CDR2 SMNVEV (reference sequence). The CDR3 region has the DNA TGTGCCAGCAGCCCAGGACAGGGAGGACACGAAAAACTGTTTTTT. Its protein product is CASSPGQGGHEKLFF. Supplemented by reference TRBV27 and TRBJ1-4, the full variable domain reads EAQVTQNPRYLITVTGKKLTVTCSQNMNHEYMSWYRQDPGLGLRQIYYSMNVEVTDKGDVPEGYKVSRKEKRNFPLILESPSPNQTSLYFCASSPGQGGHEKLFFGSGTQLSVL.

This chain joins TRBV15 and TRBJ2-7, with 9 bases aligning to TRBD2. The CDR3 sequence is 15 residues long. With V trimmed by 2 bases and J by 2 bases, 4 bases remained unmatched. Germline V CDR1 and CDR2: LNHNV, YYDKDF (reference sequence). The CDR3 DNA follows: TGTGCCACCAGCAGAACGACTAGCGGCCCCTACGAGCAGTACTTC. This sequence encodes CATSRTTSGPYEQYF.

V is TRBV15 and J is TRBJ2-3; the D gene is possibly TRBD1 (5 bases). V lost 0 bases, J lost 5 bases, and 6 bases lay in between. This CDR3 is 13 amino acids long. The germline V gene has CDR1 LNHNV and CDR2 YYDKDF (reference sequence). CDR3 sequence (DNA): TGTGCCACCAGCAGAGATCAGGGAGATACGCAGTATTTT. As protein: CATSRDQGDTQYF.

CDR3 DNA sequence: TGTGCCAGCAGTGATGGACAGGGATTGGGGGAGACCCAGTACTTC. Encoded protein: CASSDGQGLGETQYF. The chain employs TRBV6-1 and TRBJ2-5, with 8 bases matching TRBD1. The V segment lost 3 bases and the J segment 5 bases; nucleotides outside the gene matches: 8. There are 15 residues in the CDR3. Germline loops: CDR1 MNHNS, CDR2 SASEGT.

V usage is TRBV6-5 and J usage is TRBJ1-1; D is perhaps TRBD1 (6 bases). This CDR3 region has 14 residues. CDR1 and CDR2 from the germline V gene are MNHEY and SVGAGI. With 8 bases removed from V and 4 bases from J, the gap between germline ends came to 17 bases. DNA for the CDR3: TGTGCCAGCTTCGGGGGGCGCAGGTTCACTGAAGCTTTCTTT. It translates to CASFGGRRFTEAFF.

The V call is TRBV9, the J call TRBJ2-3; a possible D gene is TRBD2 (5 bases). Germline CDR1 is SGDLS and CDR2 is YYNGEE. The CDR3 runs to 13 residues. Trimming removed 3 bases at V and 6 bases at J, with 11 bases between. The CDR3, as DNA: TGTGCCAGCAGCGAAGAGACTACGGATACGCAGTATTTT. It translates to CASSEETTDTQYF. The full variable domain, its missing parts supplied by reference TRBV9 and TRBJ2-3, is DSGVTQTPKHLITATGQRVTLRCSPRSGDLSVYWYQQSLDQGLQFLIQYYNGEERAKGNILERFSAQQFPDLHSELNLSSLELGDSALYFCASSEETTDTQYFGPGTRLTVL.

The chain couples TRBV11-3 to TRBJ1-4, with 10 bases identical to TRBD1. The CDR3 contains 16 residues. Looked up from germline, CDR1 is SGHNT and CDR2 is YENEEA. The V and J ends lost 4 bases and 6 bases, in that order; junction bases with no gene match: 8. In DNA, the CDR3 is TGTGCCAGCAGCTGGGGTACCGGGACAGGGGATGAAAAACTGTTTTTT. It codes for CASSWGTGTGDEKLFF.

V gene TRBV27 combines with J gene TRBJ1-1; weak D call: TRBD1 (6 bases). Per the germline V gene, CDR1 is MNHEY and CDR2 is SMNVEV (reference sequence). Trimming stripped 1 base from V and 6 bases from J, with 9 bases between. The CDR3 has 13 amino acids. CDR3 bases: TGTGCCAGCAGTTTATATGGGGGCGCTGAAGCTTTCTTT. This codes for CASSLYGGAEAFF.

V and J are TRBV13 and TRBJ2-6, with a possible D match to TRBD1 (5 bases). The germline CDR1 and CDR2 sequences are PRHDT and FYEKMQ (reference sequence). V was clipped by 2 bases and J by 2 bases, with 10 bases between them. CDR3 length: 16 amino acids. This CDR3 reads CASSLKAGTGANVLTF. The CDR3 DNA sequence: TGTGCCAGCAGCTTAAAGGCAGGGACTGGGGCCAACGTCCTGACTTTC.

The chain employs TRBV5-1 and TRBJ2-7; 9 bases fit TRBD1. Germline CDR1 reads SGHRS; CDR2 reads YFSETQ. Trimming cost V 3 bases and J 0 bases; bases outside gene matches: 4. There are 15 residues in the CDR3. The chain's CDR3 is CASSSTTGGSYEQYF. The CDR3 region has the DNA TGCGCCAGCAGCTCGACGACAGGGGGCTCCTACGAGCAGTACTTC.

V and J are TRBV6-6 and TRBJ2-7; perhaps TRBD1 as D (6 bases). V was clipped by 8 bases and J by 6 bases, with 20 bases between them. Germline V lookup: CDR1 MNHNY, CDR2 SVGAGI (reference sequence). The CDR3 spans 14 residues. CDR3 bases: TGTGCCAGCGGATCGGGACACCACCGGACCGAGCAGTACTTC. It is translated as CASGSGHHRTEQYF.

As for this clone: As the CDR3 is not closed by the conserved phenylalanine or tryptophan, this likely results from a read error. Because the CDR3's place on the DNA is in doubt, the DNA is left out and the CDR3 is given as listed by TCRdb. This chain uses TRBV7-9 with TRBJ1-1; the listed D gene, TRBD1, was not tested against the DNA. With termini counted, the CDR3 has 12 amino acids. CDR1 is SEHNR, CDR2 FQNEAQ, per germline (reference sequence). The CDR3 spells CASSLGDTGQLS.